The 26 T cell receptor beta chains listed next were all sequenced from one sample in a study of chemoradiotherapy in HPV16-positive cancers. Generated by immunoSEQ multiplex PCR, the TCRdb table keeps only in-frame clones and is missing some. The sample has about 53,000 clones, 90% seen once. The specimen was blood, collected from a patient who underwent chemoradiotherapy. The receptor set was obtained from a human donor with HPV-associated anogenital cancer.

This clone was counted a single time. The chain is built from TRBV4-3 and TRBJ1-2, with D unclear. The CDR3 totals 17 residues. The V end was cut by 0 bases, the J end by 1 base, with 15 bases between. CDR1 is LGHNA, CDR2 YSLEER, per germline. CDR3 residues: CASSQDLSGMFNYGYTF. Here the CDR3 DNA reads TGCGCCAGCAGCCAAGATCTGTCAGGAATGTTTAACTATGGCTACACCTTC.

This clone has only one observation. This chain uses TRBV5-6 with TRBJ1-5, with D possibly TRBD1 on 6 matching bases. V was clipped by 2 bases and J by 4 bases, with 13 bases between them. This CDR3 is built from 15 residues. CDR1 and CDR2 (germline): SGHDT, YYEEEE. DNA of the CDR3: TGTGCCAGCAGCTTACAGGGCCGTGGGAATCAGCCCCAGCATTTT. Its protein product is CASSLQGRGNQPQHF.

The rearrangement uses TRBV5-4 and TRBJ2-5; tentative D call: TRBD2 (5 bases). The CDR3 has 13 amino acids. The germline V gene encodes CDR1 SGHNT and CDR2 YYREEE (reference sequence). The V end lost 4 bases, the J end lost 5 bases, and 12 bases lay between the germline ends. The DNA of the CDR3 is TGTGCCAGCAGCCTAGCTGGAGCGGAGACCCAGTACTTC. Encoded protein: CASSLAGAETQYF.

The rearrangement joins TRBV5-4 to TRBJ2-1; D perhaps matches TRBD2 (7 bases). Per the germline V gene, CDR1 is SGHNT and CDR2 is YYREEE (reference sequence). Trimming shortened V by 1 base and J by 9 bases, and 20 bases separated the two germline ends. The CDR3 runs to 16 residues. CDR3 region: CASSLILARGGGEQFF. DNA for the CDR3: TGTGCCAGCAGCTTGATCCTAGCGAGGGGGGGAGGTGAGCAGTTCTTC.

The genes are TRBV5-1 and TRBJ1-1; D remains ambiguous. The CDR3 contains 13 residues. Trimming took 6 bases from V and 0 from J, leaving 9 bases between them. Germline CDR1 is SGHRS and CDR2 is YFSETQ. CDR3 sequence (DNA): TGCGCCAGCACGCTAGGGTTGAACACTGAAGCTTTCTTT. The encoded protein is CASTLGLNTEAFF.

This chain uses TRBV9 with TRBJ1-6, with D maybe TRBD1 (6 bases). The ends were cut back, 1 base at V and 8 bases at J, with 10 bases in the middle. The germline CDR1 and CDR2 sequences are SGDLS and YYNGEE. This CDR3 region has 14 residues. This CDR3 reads CASSVWGRDSPLHF. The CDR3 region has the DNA TGTGCCAGCAGCGTATGGGGGCGGGATTCACCCCTCCACTTT.

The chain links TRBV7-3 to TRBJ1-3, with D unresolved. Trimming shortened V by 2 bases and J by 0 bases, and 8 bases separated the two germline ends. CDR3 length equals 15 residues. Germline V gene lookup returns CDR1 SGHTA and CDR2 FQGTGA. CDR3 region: CASSLSGSSGNTIYF. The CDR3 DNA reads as TGTGCCAGCAGCTTATCGGGGAGCTCTGGAAACACCATATATTTT.

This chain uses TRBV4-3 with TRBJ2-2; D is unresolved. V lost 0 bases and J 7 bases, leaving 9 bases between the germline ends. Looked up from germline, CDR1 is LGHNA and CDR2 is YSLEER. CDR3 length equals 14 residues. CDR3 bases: TGCGCCAGCAGCCAAGATCTACTGATCGGGGAGCTGTTTTTT. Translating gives CASSQDLLIGELFF.

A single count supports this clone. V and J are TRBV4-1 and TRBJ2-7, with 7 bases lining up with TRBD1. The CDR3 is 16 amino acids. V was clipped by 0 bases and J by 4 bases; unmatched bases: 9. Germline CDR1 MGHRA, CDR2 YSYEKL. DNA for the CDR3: TGCGCCAGCAGCCAAGATCCCGCGACAGGGACGTACGAGCAGTACTTC. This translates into CASSQDPATGTYEQYF.

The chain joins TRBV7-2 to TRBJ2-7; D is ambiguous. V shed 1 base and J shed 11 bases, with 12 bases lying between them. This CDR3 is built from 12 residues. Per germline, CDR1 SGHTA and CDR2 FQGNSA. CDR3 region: CASSLGRSKEYF. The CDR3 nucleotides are TGTGCCAGCAGCTTAGGGCGCTCGAAGGAGTACTTC.

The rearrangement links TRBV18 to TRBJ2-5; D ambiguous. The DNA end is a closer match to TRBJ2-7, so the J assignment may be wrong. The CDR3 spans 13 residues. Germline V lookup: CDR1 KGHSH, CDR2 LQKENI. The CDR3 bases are TGTGCCAGCTCACCACGACGGACCTACGAGCAGTACTTC. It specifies CASSPRRTYEQYF.

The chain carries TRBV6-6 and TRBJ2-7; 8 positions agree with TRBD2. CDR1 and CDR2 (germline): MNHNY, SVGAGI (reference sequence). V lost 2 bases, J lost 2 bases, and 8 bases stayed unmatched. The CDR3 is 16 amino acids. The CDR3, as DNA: TGTGCCAGCAGTTACGAGGCGGGGGGCCTCGCCTACGAGCAGTACTTC. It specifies CASSYEAGGLAYEQYF.

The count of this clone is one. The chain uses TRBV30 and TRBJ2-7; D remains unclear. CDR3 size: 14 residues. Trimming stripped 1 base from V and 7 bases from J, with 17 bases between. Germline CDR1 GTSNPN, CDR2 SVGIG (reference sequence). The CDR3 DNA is TGTGCCTGGAGTGAGGGCAGAACCCGTCCGGAGCAGTACTTC. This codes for CAWSEGRTRPEQYF.

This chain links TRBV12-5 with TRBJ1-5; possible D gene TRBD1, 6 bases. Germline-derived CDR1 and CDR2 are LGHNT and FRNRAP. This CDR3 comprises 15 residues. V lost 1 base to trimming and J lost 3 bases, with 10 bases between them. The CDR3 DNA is TGTGCTAGTGGTTTGGGCGGGGGCAACAATCAGCCCCAGCATTTT. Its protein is CASGLGGGNNQPQHF.

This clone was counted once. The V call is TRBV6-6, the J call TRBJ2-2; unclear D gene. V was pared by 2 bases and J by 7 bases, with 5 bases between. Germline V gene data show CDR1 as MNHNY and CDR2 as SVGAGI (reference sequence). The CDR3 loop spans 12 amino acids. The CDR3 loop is CASSYVVGELFF. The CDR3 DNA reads TGTGCCAGCAGTTACGTGGTCGGGGAGCTGTTTTTT.

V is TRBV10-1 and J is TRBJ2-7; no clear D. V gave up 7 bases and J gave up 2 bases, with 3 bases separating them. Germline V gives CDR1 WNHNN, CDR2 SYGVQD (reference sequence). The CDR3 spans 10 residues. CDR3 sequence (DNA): TGCGCCAGCACCCCCTACGAGCAGTACTTC. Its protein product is CASTPYEQYF.

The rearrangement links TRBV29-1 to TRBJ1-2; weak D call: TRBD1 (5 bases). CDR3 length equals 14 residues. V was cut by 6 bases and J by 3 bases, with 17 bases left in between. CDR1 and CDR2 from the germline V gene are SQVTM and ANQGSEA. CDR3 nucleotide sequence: TGCAGCGTGGGTGTTGGTTCAGGGCACTATGGCTACACCTTC. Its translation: CSVGVGSGHYGYTF.

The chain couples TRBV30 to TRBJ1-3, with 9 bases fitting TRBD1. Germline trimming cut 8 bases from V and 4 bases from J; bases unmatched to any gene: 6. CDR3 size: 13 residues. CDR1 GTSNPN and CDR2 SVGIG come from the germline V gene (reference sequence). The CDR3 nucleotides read TGTGCCCTATCAGGACAGGGGGGAAACACCATATATTTT. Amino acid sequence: CALSGQGGNTIYF.

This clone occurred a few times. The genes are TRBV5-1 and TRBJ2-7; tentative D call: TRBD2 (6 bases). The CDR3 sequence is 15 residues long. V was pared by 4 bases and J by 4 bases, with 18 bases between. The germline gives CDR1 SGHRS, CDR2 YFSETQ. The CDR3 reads CASSPRWPGAYEQYF. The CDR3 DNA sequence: TGCGCCAGCAGCCCCCGGTGGCCGGGAGCTTACGAGCAGTACTTC.

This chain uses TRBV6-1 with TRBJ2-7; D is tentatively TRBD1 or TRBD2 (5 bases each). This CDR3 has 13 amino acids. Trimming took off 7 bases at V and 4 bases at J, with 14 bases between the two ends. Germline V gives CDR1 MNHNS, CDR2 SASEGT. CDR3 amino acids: CASIPGPSYEQYF. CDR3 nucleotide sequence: TGTGCCAGCATACCGGGACCCTCTTACGAGCAGTACTTC.

CDR3 in amino acids: CASSPEAVNYGYTF. For the CDR3, the DNA is TGTGCCAGCAGCCCAGAGGCAGTTAACTATGGCTACACCTTC. The chain is built from TRBV7-2 and TRBJ1-2, with D hard to call. The CDR3 is 14 residues long. Germline assignment: CDR1 SGHTA and CDR2 FQGNSA. The V gene lost 5 bases and the J gene lost 1 base, with 11 bases spanning the gap.

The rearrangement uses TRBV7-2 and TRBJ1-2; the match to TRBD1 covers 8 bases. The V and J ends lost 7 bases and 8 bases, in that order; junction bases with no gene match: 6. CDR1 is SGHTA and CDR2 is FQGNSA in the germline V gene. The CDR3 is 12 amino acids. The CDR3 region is CASTRQGLGYTF. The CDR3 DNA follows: TGTGCCAGCACCCGACAGGGGCTAGGCTACACCTTC.

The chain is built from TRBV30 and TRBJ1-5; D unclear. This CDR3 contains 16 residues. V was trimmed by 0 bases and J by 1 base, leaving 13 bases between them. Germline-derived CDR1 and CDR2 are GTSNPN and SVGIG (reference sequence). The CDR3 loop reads CAWSVMGRESNQPQHF. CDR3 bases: TGTGCCTGGAGTGTAATGGGCAGAGAGAGCAATCAGCCCCAGCATTTT.

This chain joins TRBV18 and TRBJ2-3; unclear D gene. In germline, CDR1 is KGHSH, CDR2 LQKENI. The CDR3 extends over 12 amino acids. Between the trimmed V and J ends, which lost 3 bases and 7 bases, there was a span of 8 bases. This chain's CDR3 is CASSPPRNTQYF. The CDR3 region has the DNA TGTGCCAGCTCACCCCCCCGTAATACGCAGTATTTT.

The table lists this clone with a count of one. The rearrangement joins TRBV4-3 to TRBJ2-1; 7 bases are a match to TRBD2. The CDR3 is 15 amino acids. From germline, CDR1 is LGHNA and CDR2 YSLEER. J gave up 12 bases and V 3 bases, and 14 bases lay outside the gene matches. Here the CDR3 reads CASSHRLADQRGQFF. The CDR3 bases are TGCGCCAGCAGCCACCGACTAGCAGATCAAAGGGGGCAGTTCTTC.

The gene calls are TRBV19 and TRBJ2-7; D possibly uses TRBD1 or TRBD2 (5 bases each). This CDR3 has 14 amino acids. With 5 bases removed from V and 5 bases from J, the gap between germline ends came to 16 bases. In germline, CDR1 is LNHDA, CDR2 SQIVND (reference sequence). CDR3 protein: CASSPGAAVNEQYF. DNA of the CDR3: TGTGCCAGTAGTCCCGGGGCAGCCGTCAACGAGCAGTACTTC.